The 10 T cell receptor beta chains given below trace back to one sample, sequenced in a study of immune cell composition in non-small cell lung cancer (dated by TCRdb to 2017 to 2019). To prepare the library, the immunoSEQ multiplex PCR assay was applied. TCRdb mirrors the immuneACCESS table, restricted to in-frame sequences. Some clones are absent from its copies; in checked studies, under half trace to an unresolved V gene, and the reason for the others is unknown. Recorded for this sample are about 4,000 clones; 74% of them occurred a single time. The ten largest clones represent approximately 28% of the sample. Sequenced: lung tumor tissue. These receptors were taken from a human donor with non-small cell lung cancer.

This clone occurred once. The chain uses TRBV11-3 and TRBJ2-1; 10 nucleotides agree with TRBD2. The length of the CDR3 is 16 residues. Germline lookup yields CDR1 SGHNT and CDR2 YENEEA. J gave up 6 bases and V 5 bases, and 10 bases lay outside the gene matches. CDR3: CASSPGTSVGGNEQFF. The CDR3 DNA sequence: TGTGCCAGCAGCCCCGGGACTAGCGTTGGGGGCAATGAGCAGTTCTTC.

This chain joins TRBV5-4 and TRBJ2-2; TRBD2 matches at 11 bases. The CDR3 contains 16 residues. Germline V gives CDR1 SGHNT, CDR2 YYREEE (reference sequence). Unmatched junction bases numbered 3, after V lost 2 bases and J lost 3 bases. The CDR3 bases are TGTGCCAGCAGCTTAGGACTAGCGGGCGACACCGGGGAGCTGTTTTTT. Translating gives CASSLGLAGDTGELFF. The whole variable domain, filled in from reference TRBV5-4 and TRBJ2-2, reads ETGVTQSPTHLIKTRGQQVTLRCSSQSGHNTVSWYQQALGQGPQFIFQYYREEENGRGNFPPRFSGLQFPNYSSELNVNALELDDSALYLCASSLGLAGDTGELFFGEGSRLTVL.

The rearrangement links TRBV7-2 to TRBJ2-3; 7 positions match TRBD1. The CDR3 totals 13 residues. Losses at the gene ends were 5 bases for V and 9 bases for J; bases not matched to a gene: 8. CDR1 and CDR2 from the germline V gene are SGHTA and FQGNSA. CDR3 nucleotide sequence: TGTGCCAGCAGCCAGCCCGGGACAGCGACGCAGTATTTT. Its protein product is CASSQPGTATQYF.

This sequence joins TRBV9 and TRBJ2-1; 12 bases agree with TRBD1. The CDR3 runs 15 residues. The ends lost 7 bases at V and 8 bases at J; junction bases unmatched: 10. Germline V lookup: CDR1 SGDLS, CDR2 YYNGEE. CDR3 in amino acids: CASAPVGTGGHEQFF. DNA of the CDR3: TGTGCCAGCGCGCCTGTTGGGACAGGGGGCCATGAGCAGTTCTTC.

This chain links TRBV28 with TRBJ2-7; 9 positions agree with TRBD2. The CDR3 has 16 amino acids. Germline values: CDR1 MDHEN, CDR2 SYDVKM. Losses at the gene ends were 6 bases for V and 3 bases for J; bases not matched to a gene: 12. This CDR3 reads CASRRFSGSSLYEQYF. The CDR3 nucleotides read TGTGCCAGCAGGCGTTTTAGCGGGAGTTCCCTCTACGAGCAGTACTTC. The entire variable domain, with the rest obtained from reference TRBV28 and TRBJ2-7, is as follows: DVKVTQSSRYLVKRTGEKVFLECVQDMDHENMFWYRQDPGLGLRLIYFSYDVKMKEKGDIPEGYSVSREKKERFSLILESASTNQTSMYLCASRRFSGSSLYEQYFGPGTRLTVT.

V gene TRBV28 combines with J gene TRBJ1-1, with 7 bases aligning to TRBD1. Trimming took 5 bases from V and 5 from J; bases not matched to a gene: 5. From germline, CDR1 is MDHEN and CDR2 SYDVKM. The CDR3 loop spans 13 amino acids. The CDR3 DNA reads as TGTGCCAGCAGTCTAGGGGGCGAGACTGAAGCTTTCTTT. It codes for CASSLGGETEAFF.

This chain joins TRBV6-1 and TRBJ2-7; 10 bases are shared with TRBD2. V was pared by 6 bases and J by 2 bases, with 7 bases of the junction left unmatched. The germline V gene has CDR1 MNHNS and CDR2 SASEGT. This CDR3 spans 15 amino acids. CDR3 residues: CASSVTSGDPYEQYF. The CDR3 nucleotides read TGTGCCAGCAGCGTTACTAGCGGGGACCCCTACGAGCAGTACTTC.

This clone occurred once. V gene TRBV12-5 combines with J gene TRBJ2-5, with TRBD1 identical over 9 bases. V lost 6 bases to trimming and J lost 0 bases; unmatched junction nucleotides: 8. CDR3 length equals 16 residues. The germline CDR1 and CDR2 sequences are LGHNT and FRNRAP. In DNA, the CDR3 is TGTGCTAGTGGCCTCGCACAGGGGGCCTACCAAGAGACCCAGTACTTC. This translates into CASGLAQGAYQETQYF.

This chain joins TRBV29-1 and TRBJ1-6; the match to TRBD1 covers 8 bases. CDR3 length: 13 residues. The V gene end was trimmed by 5 bases and the J gene end by 7 bases; junction bases not matched to a gene: 4. Germline V gene lookup returns CDR1 SQVTM and CDR2 ANQGSEA. The CDR3 sequence is CSVRDRGNSPLHF. DNA for the CDR3: TGCAGCGTTCGCGACAGGGGCAATTCACCCCTCCACTTT.

In its sample, this clone was seen once. This chain joins TRBV7-2 and TRBJ1-1; 9 nucleotides line up with TRBD1. This CDR3 is 15 amino acids long. Trimming removed 1 base from V and 1 base from J; junction bases left unmatched: 1. Germline loops: CDR1 SGHTA, CDR2 FQGNSA. The CDR3 DNA reads TGTGCCAGCAGCTTAGAGGGACAGGGGAACACTGAAGCTTTCTTT. It translates to CASSLEGQGNTEAFF.